The 8 T cell receptor beta chains in this list originate from one sample, sequenced in a study of T cell responses to AZD1222 COVID-19 vaccine (dated by TCRdb to 2020 to 2022). Library method: the immunoSEQ multiplex PCR assay. As stored in TCRdb, this immuneACCESS dataset retains in-frame rearrangements with V and J assigned. A fraction of the clones does not appear; measured against another copy, unresolved V genes explain less than half of the discrepancy, and the remainder lacks a known reason. Within this sample are around 140,000 clones, with around 84% of them counted one time only. 5.1% of the sample is held by the ten biggest clonotypes. Taken with the paper, the label for time point translates to: about 28 days (+/-7) after the second vaccine dose. The sample was peripheral blood, taken 28 days after the second AZD1222 dose. Receptor source: an adult who received the AZD1222 COVID-19 vaccine.

The V and J genes are TRBV7-6 and TRBJ1-4; unclear D gene. CDR1 SGHVS and CDR2 FNYEAQ come from the germline V gene. The CDR3 consists of 13 residues. V lost 0 bases and J 8 bases, leaving 7 bases between the germline ends. The CDR3 loop is CASSLAGGEKLFF. The CDR3 DNA reads TGTGCCAGCAGCTTAGCCGGAGGGGAAAAACTGTTTTTT.

This chain connects TRBV30 to TRBJ1-4; maybe TRBD1 (6 bases). Trimming cost V 3 bases and J 5 bases, with 16 bases left between them. The CDR3 contains 15 residues. CDR1 and CDR2 (germline): GTSNPN, SVGIG (reference sequence). This CDR3 is CAWRGGGGENEKLFF. CDR3 sequence (DNA): TGTGCCTGGAGGGGGGGCGGGGGCGAGAATGAAAAACTGTTTTTT.

The chain has TRBV5-1 and TRBJ2-7; TRBD2 aligns across 10 bases. Trimming took 4 bases from V and 5 from J; bases not matched to a gene: 15. Germline V gives CDR1 SGHRS, CDR2 YFSETQ. The CDR3 contains 17 residues. The CDR3 region has the DNA TGCGCCAGCAGCCCACGGGCTAGCGGGGGCATAATTAACGAGCAGTACTTC. It specifies CASSPRASGGIINEQYF.

J is TRBJ2-5 and V is TRBV6-6; a possible D gene is TRBD2 (5 bases). The CDR3 extends over 14 amino acids. The V and J ends lost 6 bases and 5 bases respectively, with 16 bases between them. Germline CDR1 reads MNHNY; CDR2 reads SVGAGI (reference sequence). CDR3 sequence: CASSLVGGWETQYF. CDR3 DNA: TGTGCCAGCAGCCTGGTAGGAGGATGGGAGACCCAGTACTTC.

This clone was seen a few times. This rearrangement joins TRBV21-1 to TRBJ2-7; TRBD2 is the table's D call, not checked against the DNA. TRBV21-1 is a known pseudogene. The CDR3 has 18 amino acids. The CDR3 sequence: CASSKAELAGGPSYEQYF. Written as DNA, the CDR3 is TGTGCCAGCAGCAAAGCGGAGCTAGCGGGAGGGCCCTCCTACGAGCAGTACTTC.

The rearrangement joins TRBV5-5 to TRBJ1-4; maybe TRBD1 (5 bases). V was trimmed by 4 bases and J by 5 bases, leaving 15 bases between them. Germline-derived CDR1 and CDR2 are SGHKS and YYEKEE (reference sequence). The CDR3 is made up of 15 amino acids. The CDR3 sequence is CASSASGSLNEKLFF. DNA of the CDR3: TGTGCCAGCAGCGCCTCAGGGTCGTTAAATGAAAAACTGTTTTTT.

The chain employs TRBV2 and TRBJ2-7; the match to TRBD2 covers 13 bases. The ends lost 7 bases at V and 2 bases at J; junction bases unmatched: 5. The CDR3 loop spans 15 amino acids. Germline V gene sequence: CDR1 SNHLY, CDR2 FYNNEI. CDR3 sequence reads: CASIPGLAGAYEQYF. The DNA of the CDR3 is TGTGCCAGCATCCCCGGACTAGCGGGGGCCTACGAGCAGTACTTC.

J is TRBJ1-2 and V is TRBV29-1; D is unclear. Trimming removed 3 bases at V and 6 bases at J, with 8 bases between. The CDR3 is 11 residues long. Germline lookup yields CDR1 SQVTM and CDR2 ANQGSEA. The CDR3 sequence: CSVDGVDGYTF. The CDR3 nucleotides are TGCAGCGTTGACGGGGTGGATGGCTACACCTTC.